The present T cell receptor (beta chain) was sequenced within a study of CD8 T cells in ankylosing spondylitis (dated by TCRdb to 2016 to 2017). Broadly, across the study: T cell receptor beta repertoires were profiled in healthy donors and ankylosing spondylitis patients so that disease-linked TCR variants could be found. The whole study cohort included 90 to 120 healthy donors and 20 to 30 ankylosing spondylitis patients. Peripheral blood was sampled, and synovial fluid was also collected from ankylosing spondylitis patients.

The reads were generated on an Illumina HiSeq 2500. Quantitative 5'-RACE with molecular barcodes was the method used to prepare the TCR beta libraries. The authors' pipeline ran thus. A new computational method based on a probabilistic model of VDJ rearrangement was used to identify disease-linked TCR variants. TCRdb reanalyzed the raw reads on its own, using fastp at Q25 for trimming and MiXCR for clone calling, and kept in-frame beta chains. CDR3 protein duplicates are merged, each entry listing the most common genes and DNA. TCRdb, not the authors, supplied the V and J calls. The sample has fewer than 750,000 distinct CDR3 sequences on record, roughly 20% of them singletons. Clones ranked in the top ten supply 15% to 20% of the sample. There are 15 amino acids in the CDR3, from cysteine to phenylalanine inclusive. Only the CDR3 portion is preserved as DNA: 45 bases, with reading frame beginning at the first base. The V end gives up 1 base and the J end 5 bases, leaving 5 bases in the junction not matched to a gene. Sequences SGHRS (CDR1) and YFSETQ (CDR2) are obtained from the germline V gene.

Only a few counts were recorded for this clonotype. Its antigen remains undetermined. There are no base qualities to consult, and no much larger clone falls within one base. The research as a whole found: In peripheral blood, the disease-linked clones were found at relatively low frequencies and had a CD8+ phenotype. The disease-linked clones were reported as significantly enriched in matched synovial fluid samples from ankylosing spondylitis patients. Some TCR beta motif variants had previously been reported in synovial fluid and blood of reactive arthritis patients, which suggested common disease-initiation mechanisms. Blood from ankylosing spondylitis patients appeared to be characterized by a TCR beta motif made up of seven or eight highly homologous amino acid variants.

The clonotype was recovered from a male donor with ankylosing spondylitis. The material sequenced was blood, either unsorted or a sorted T cell fraction (not recorded which). The sequence joins TRBV5-1 to TRBJ2-3; 9 central nucleotides agree with TRBD1. The bases read TGCGCCAGCAGCTTGCTGGGACAGGGTAAAGATACGCAGTATTTT. This sequence encodes CASSLLGQGKDTQYF.